The sample holds a few counts of the clone carrying this T cell receptor (beta chain). This entry is derived from a study of blood T cell repertoires in COVID-19. Assay used: immunoSEQ multiplex PCR; TCRdb lists only in-frame clones, some missing. This table has about 210,000 clones, approximately 80% appearing once. V dropped 2 bases and J dropped 7; count of bases not matched to a gene: 5. This CDR3 is 14 amino acids long. Germline V gives CDR1 SGHVS, CDR2 FNYEAQ. Cohort placement rested on clinical history that participants reported themselves. Material: PBMCs or T cells enriched from blood (not recorded which). This chain joins TRBV7-6 and TRBJ2-7, with 10 nucleotides matching TRBD2. The source of this sequence is a woman aged 50 to 65 with acute COVID-19. The CDR3 spells CASSLTSGVTEQYF. The CDR3 nucleotides are TGTGCCAGCAGCTTAACTAGCGGGGTCACAGAGCAGTACTTC.